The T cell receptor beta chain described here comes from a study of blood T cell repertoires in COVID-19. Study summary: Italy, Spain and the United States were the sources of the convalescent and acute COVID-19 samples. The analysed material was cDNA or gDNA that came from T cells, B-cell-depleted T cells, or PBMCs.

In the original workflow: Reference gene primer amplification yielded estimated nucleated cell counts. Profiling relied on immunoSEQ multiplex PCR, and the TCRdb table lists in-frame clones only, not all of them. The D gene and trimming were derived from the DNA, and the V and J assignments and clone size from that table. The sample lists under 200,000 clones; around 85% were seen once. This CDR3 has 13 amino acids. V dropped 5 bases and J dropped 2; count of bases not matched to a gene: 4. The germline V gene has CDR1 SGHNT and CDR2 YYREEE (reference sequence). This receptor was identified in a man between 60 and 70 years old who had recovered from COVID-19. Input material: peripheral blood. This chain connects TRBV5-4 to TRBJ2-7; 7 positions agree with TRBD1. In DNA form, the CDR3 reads TGTGCCAGCAGACAAACAGGGGCCTACGAGCAGTACTTC. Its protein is CASRQTGAYEQYF.